This passage covers 26 T cell receptor beta chains from one sample sequenced in a study of shared clonotypes between healthy human individuals. Profiling relied on immunoSEQ multiplex PCR, and the TCRdb table lists in-frame clones only, not all of them. The profile covers 730,000 or so clones, with around 72% appearing a single time and 1.8% taken by the ten largest. The sequenced sample was memory CD4+ T cells sorted from blood. Subset specified: CD45RA-negative fraction. The source of these receptors is a woman under 40 in good health.

This sequence joins TRBV11-2 and TRBJ2-7; D might be TRBD1 or TRBD2, each matching 5 bases. The germline gives CDR1 SGHAT, CDR2 FQNNGV. The CDR3 runs 12 residues. With 8 bases removed from V and 7 bases from J, the gap between germline ends came to 15 bases. CDR3 residues: CASEGSGREQYF. The CDR3 nucleotides are TGTGCCAGCGAAGGGTCGGGGCGTGAGCAGTACTTC.

In this sample, this clone turned up once. The rearrangement joins TRBV6-5 to TRBJ1-1; TRBD1 agrees at 8 bases. V was clipped by 5 bases and J by 3 bases; unmatched bases: 2. Germline V gene lookup returns CDR1 MNHEY and CDR2 SVGAGI. The CDR3 covers 13 residues. The CDR3 nucleotides are TGTGCCAGCAGTGCGGACAGGGACACTGAAGCTTTCTTT. Amino acids: CASSADRDTEAFF.

This clone showed up just once. The chain is built from TRBV19 and TRBJ2-3; a weak D match, TRBD1 (6 bases). The ends were cut back, 6 bases at V and 5 bases at J, with 18 bases in the middle. CDR3 length: 15 residues. Germline V gene lookup returns CDR1 LNHDA and CDR2 SQIVND (reference sequence). The CDR3 reads CASSPQQGLKDTQYF. As DNA, the CDR3 is TGTGCCAGTAGCCCACAACAGGGATTAAAAGATACGCAGTATTTT.

The chain carries TRBV29-1 and TRBJ1-1; 7 bases are a match to TRBD1. J was trimmed by 7 bases and V by 0 bases; bases with no gene match: 8. The CDR3 extends over 14 amino acids. Germline V gene lookup returns CDR1 SQVTM and CDR2 ANQGSEA. Written as DNA, the CDR3 is TGCAGCGTTGAAGATCCCGGGACAGCATATGAAGCTTTCTTT. Its protein product is CSVEDPGTAYEAFF.

In regard to this clone: A single base is all that separates this from a far larger clone, so a read error is likely. At the DNA level, this CDR3 is encoded by other sequences in the same sample as well. The chain links TRBV11-2 to TRBJ1-2; D gene unclear. Looked up from germline, CDR1 is SGHAT and CDR2 is FQNNGV. This CDR3 is built from 13 residues. Between the trimmed V and J ends, which lost 6 bases and 2 bases, there was a span of 10 bases. The CDR3 nucleotides read TGTGCCAGCAGTCCGGACGGAAACTATGGCTACACCTTC. This translates into CASSPDGNYGYTF. The complete variable domain, with remaining parts taken from reference TRBV11-2 and TRBJ1-2, reads EAGVAQSPRYKIIEKRQSVAFWCNPISGHATLYWYQQILGQGPKLLIQFQNNGVVDDSQLPKDRFSAERLKGVDSTLKIQPAKLEDSAVYLCASSPDGNYGYTFGSGTRLTVV.

The gene calls are TRBV6-1 and TRBJ2-3; 7 nucleotides align to TRBD2. V trimming: 1 base; J trimming: 4 bases; junction bases outside the gene matches: 5. The CDR3 consists of 15 residues. Germline V lookup: CDR1 MNHNS, CDR2 SASEGT. The CDR3 DNA reads as TGTGCCAGCAGTGAAGGTGAGGGAGGGCCAGATACGCAGTATTTT. Translation: CASSEGEGGPDTQYF.

This sequence joins TRBV28 and TRBJ2-5; maybe TRBD2 (5 bases). The better agreement between TRBJ2-7 and the DNA end casts doubt on the J call. There are 14 residues in the CDR3. Germline CDR1 is MDHEN and CDR2 is SYDVKM. The CDR3 nucleotides read TGTGCCAGCAGACCTACAGCGGCCTCCTACGAGCAGTACTTC. This sequence encodes CASRPTAASYEQYF.

This chain connects TRBV7-2 to TRBJ1-5, with a weak D call TRBD1 (5 bases). The V end was cut by 5 bases, the J end by 3 bases, with 14 bases between. The CDR3 runs 15 residues. CDR1 is SGHTA, CDR2 FQGNSA, per germline. Here the CDR3 reads CASSQMGGSNQPQHF. The DNA of the CDR3 is TGTGCCAGCAGCCAAATGGGGGGGTCCAATCAGCCCCAGCATTTT.

The chain is built from TRBV18 and TRBJ1-2; TRBD1 might be the D (5 bases). Looked up from germline, CDR1 is KGHSH and CDR2 is LQKENI. This CDR3 comprises 15 residues. Trimming removed 2 bases at V and 7 bases at J, with 17 bases between. CDR3 DNA: TGTGCCAGCTCACCATTTCAAGGGGATCAGATTGGCTACACCTTC. This encodes CASSPFQGDQIGYTF.

In regard to this clone: One end of the junction is discordant with germline, which a read error may explain. The rearrangement uses TRBV11-1 and TRBJ2-7; TRBD2 aligns across 12 bases. Germline V gives CDR1 SGHAT, CDR2 FQDESV (reference sequence). The CDR3 consists of 13 residues. In DNA form, the CDR3 reads TGTGCCAGCAGCCAGACTAGCGGGAGCCCCAGGGCTTTC. It is translated as CASSQTSGSPRAF.

This clone occurred a few times. The chain links TRBV5-4 to TRBJ2-6; D gene ambiguous. The CDR3 contains 15 residues. Trimming pared 2 bases from V and 0 bases from J, leaving 6 bases between. Germline V CDR1 and CDR2: SGHNT, YYREEE (reference sequence). The DNA for the CDR3 is TGTGCCAGCAGCTTCCGATTCTCTGGGGCCAACGTCCTGACTTTC. This gives the protein CASSFRFSGANVLTF.

The chain uses TRBV5-5 and TRBJ2-7; 11 positions match TRBD2. The length of the CDR3 is 15 residues. The germline V gene has CDR1 SGHKS and CDR2 YYEKEE (reference sequence). J lost 5 bases, V lost 0 bases, and 4 bases had no gene match. CDR3: CASSLVASGRNEQYF. CDR3 nucleotide sequence: TGTGCCAGCAGCTTGGTGGCTAGCGGGAGGAACGAGCAGTACTTC.

About this clone: A much larger clone is a single base away; this may be a read error. Additional DNA sequences in this sample encode the identical CDR3. The genes are TRBV27 and TRBJ2-1, with D hard to call. Deletions cut 4 bases from V and 5 bases from J, with 3 bases between. The CDR3 consists of 11 residues. CDR1 and CDR2 (germline): MNHEY, SMNVEV (reference sequence). CDR3 residues: CASSSNNEQFF. The CDR3 DNA follows: TGTGCCAGCAGTTCCAACAATGAGCAGTTCTTC.

This chain joins TRBV5-1 and TRBJ1-5, with TRBD1 matching over 7 bases. V dropped 4 bases and J dropped 6; count of bases not matched to a gene: 10. The germline V gene has CDR1 SGHRS and CDR2 YFSETQ. This CDR3 has 15 residues. The CDR3 bases are TGCGCCAGCAGCCCGGAGGGGGCTCAGGGTCAGCCCCAGCATTTT. Translating it yields CASSPEGAQGQPQHF.

J is TRBJ2-7 and V is TRBV28, with TRBD2 as a possible D gene (5 bases). Germline-derived CDR1 and CDR2 are MDHEN and SYDVKM. The germline V and J ends were trimmed by 9 bases and 1 base, with 10 bases remaining between them. CDR3 length: 12 amino acids. CDR3 region: CASHGDSYEQYF. The CDR3 DNA reads TGTGCCAGTCACGGGGATTCCTACGAGCAGTACTTC. The full variable domain, rest sourced from reference TRBV28 and TRBJ2-7, is DVKVTQSSRYLVKRTGEKVFLECVQDMDHENMFWYRQDPGLGLRLIYFSYDVKMKEKGDIPEGYSVSREKKERFSLILESASTNQTSMYLCASHGDSYEQYFGPGTRLTVT.

The chain links TRBV6-1 to TRBJ1-2; tentatively, D is TRBD1 (5 bases). Germline values: CDR1 MNHNS, CDR2 SASEGT. The CDR3 is 14 residues long. With 5 bases removed from V and 2 bases from J, the gap between germline ends came to 12 bases. This CDR3 is CASSLRDRNYGYTF. The DNA for the CDR3 is TGTGCCAGCAGTCTCCGGGACCGCAACTATGGCTACACCTTC.

V and J are TRBV11-2 and TRBJ1-5; 7 bases fit TRBD1. V lost 6 bases, J lost 0 bases, and 8 bases stayed unmatched. Looked up from germline, CDR1 is SGHAT and CDR2 is FQNNGV. The CDR3 is 16 residues long. CDR3 protein: CASRRTGPDSNQPQHF. As DNA, the CDR3 is TGTGCCAGCAGACGGACAGGACCTGATAGCAATCAGCCCCAGCATTTT.

The V gene is TRBV4-2, the J gene TRBJ1-1, with D unresolved. Germline V gives CDR1 LGHNA, CDR2 YNFKEQ. The CDR3 totals 13 residues. Trimming pared 3 bases from V and 3 bases from J, leaving 8 bases between. This CDR3 reads CASSQTDYTEAFF. CDR3 coding DNA: TGTGCCAGCAGCCAGACGGATTACACTGAAGCTTTCTTT.

This clone was counted a few times. This sequence joins TRBV19 and TRBJ1-2, with D perhaps TRBD1 (5 bases). Germline lookup yields CDR1 LNHDA and CDR2 SQIVND (reference sequence). Trimming pared 4 bases from V and 8 bases from J, leaving 20 bases between. This CDR3 contains 15 residues. The CDR3 DNA reads as TGTGCCAGTAGTAATCCCGGGACTCTGACGGGCGGCTACACCTTC. Translating it yields CASSNPGTLTGGYTF.

The rearrangement uses TRBV19 and TRBJ2-2; either TRBD1 or TRBD2 may fit D (5 bases each). V was pared by 6 bases and J by 0 bases, with 11 bases between. The CDR3 spans 15 residues. Germline V lookup: CDR1 LNHDA, CDR2 SQIVND (reference sequence). CDR3 residues: CASRTGTANTGELFF. CDR3 sequence (DNA): TGTGCCAGTAGGACCGGGACGGCGAACACCGGGGAGCTGTTTTTT.

This rearrangement joins TRBV28 to TRBJ1-2, with D maybe TRBD1 (6 bases). Trimming cost V 5 bases and J 5 bases, with 18 bases left between them. The CDR3 loop spans 15 amino acids. Germline V gives CDR1 MDHEN, CDR2 SYDVKM. The CDR3 is CASSPPSGVNYGYTF. Written as DNA, the CDR3 is TGTGCCAGCAGTCCACCCTCAGGGGTGAATTATGGCTACACCTTC.

This chain connects TRBV5-1 to TRBJ2-7; 13 bases line up with TRBD2. V lost 4 bases, J lost 2 bases, and 3 bases stayed unmatched. Germline V gene data show CDR1 as SGHRS and CDR2 as YFSETQ. The CDR3 totals 15 residues. The DNA for the CDR3 is TGCGCCAGCAGCATCACTAGCGGGAGGGCCTACGAGCAGTACTTC. Amino acids: CASSITSGRAYEQYF.

A few counts support this clone. Other DNA sequences from this sample encode an identical CDR3 as well. The genes are TRBV28 and TRBJ2-7; D remains ambiguous. Per the germline V gene, CDR1 is MDHEN and CDR2 is SYDVKM. Trimming pared 6 bases from V and 0 bases from J, leaving 6 bases between. The CDR3 length is 12 residues. This CDR3 is CASSLSSYEQYF. CDR3 DNA: TGTGCCAGCAGCCTTAGCTCCTACGAGCAGTACTTC.

The chain recombines TRBV19 with TRBJ2-3; 8 bases are a match to TRBD2. V trimming: 1 base; J trimming: 1 base; junction bases outside the gene matches: 1. In germline, CDR1 is LNHDA, CDR2 SQIVND (reference sequence). This CDR3 has 15 residues. CDR3 sequence (DNA): TGTGCCAGTAGTATAGTACTAGCGGGCACAGATACGCAGTATTTT. Protein product: CASSIVLAGTDTQYF.

This chain links TRBV5-1 with TRBJ2-3; weak D call: TRBD2 (5 bases). V shed 7 bases and J shed 3 bases, with 33 bases lying between them. The CDR3 contains 20 residues. The germline CDR1 and CDR2 sequences are SGHRS and YFSETQ. CDR3 in DNA: TGCGCCAGCCGATCCGAGCTGTTAAGAAGGACTCCTTGGAGGACAGATACGCAGTATTTT. Encoded protein: CASRSELLRRTPWRTDTQYF.

This clone was counted a few times. The chain joins TRBV18 to TRBJ1-3; maybe TRBD1 (5 bases). Germline CDR1 is KGHSH and CDR2 is LQKENI. V was trimmed by 5 bases and J by 0 bases, leaving 11 bases between them. CDR3 length: 15 amino acids. As DNA, the CDR3 is TGTGCCAGCTCATCGACAGTGGACTCTGGAAACACCATATATTTT. It translates to CASSSTVDSGNTIYF.